This T cell receptor beta chain was sequenced during a study of T cells after yellow fever vaccination. For TCR, cDNA came from 5'RACE template switching, which added a universal primer site and UMIs. TCRdb used MiXCR to reprocess the 5' RACE reads, holding one entry per CDR3 protein. The data contain roughly 500,000 distinct CDR3 sequences, 15% to 20% of them singletons. This clonotype turned up a few times. Its antigen is not known. Regarding the study as a whole: Peaking on day 5 versus 15, the secondary response was faster but weaker. A limited proportion of clonotypes was detected within both the CD4 and CD8 compartments. Abundant clonotypes from the bulk population could have been carried over as contaminants into FACS-sorted repertoires.

The ends were cut back, 0 bases at V and 5 bases at J, with 14 bases in the middle. Germline assignment: CDR1 SGHRS and CDR2 YFSETQ. This CDR3 is 15 amino acids long. The clonotype originates from a man aged 30 to 39 who received the YFV17D yellow fever vaccine. The gene calls are TRBV5-1 and TRBJ2-5, with D maybe TRBD2 (7 bases). The source material was PBMCs, sampled 15 days after the yellow fever booster vaccination. The chain's CDR3 is CASSLVHREGETQYF. The CDR3 DNA is TGCGCCAGCAGCTTGGTTCACAGGGAGGGGGAGACCCAGTACTTC.